The 20 T cell receptor beta chains presented below share a single source sample, sequenced in a study of T cell responses to AZD1222 COVID-19 vaccine. Clones were read by immunoSEQ multiplex PCR, and TCRdb kept only the in-frame ones, dropping some. Of around 150,000 clones in the sample, 70% to 90% were seen once. Specimen: peripheral blood, collected on day 0 of AZD1222 vaccination. The receptors come from an adult in good health.

The chain has TRBV6-1 and TRBJ1-1; D unclear. The CDR3 spans 15 residues. The germline gives CDR1 MNHNS, CDR2 SASEGT. The V gene lost 2 bases and the J gene lost 0 bases, with 10 bases spanning the gap. The CDR3 spells CASSERKGMNTEAFF. The CDR3 coding sequence is TGTGCCAGCAGTGAACGAAAAGGGATGAACACTGAAGCTTTCTTT.

CDR3 loop: CASSPPRASGYNEQFF. The CDR3 bases are TGTGCCAGCAGCCCACCTCGTGCTAGCGGTTACAATGAGCAGTTCTTC. The genes are TRBV5-4 and TRBJ2-1; 7 nucleotides align to TRBD2. The junction had 11 bases not matched to a gene; V was cut back by 4 bases and J by 4 bases. Looked up from germline, CDR1 is SGHNT and CDR2 is YYREEE (reference sequence). The CDR3 is 16 residues long.

This chain uses TRBV7-2 with TRBJ2-3; D is perhaps TRBD2 (7 bases). V lost 5 bases and J lost 1, with 13 bases in between. The CDR3 spans 15 residues. CDR1 and CDR2 from the germline V gene are SGHTA and FQGNSA. The CDR3 loop is CASSGGARGTDTQYF. The DNA for the CDR3 is TGTGCCAGCAGCGGGGGGGCGCGGGGCACAGATACGCAGTATTTT.

On this clone itself: The same CDR3 is also encoded by other DNA sequences in this sample. The V and J genes are TRBV6-5 and TRBJ1-1; a weak D match, TRBD1 (6 bases). Germline loops: CDR1 MNHEY, CDR2 SVGAGI. The CDR3 has 14 residues. V was shortened by 4 bases and J by 0 bases, with 9 bases between the two germline ends. The CDR3 DNA follows: TGTGCCAGCAGTTCCACAGGGATGAACACTGAAGCTTTCTTT. It translates to CASSSTGMNTEAFF.

The genes are TRBV5-5 and TRBJ2-7, with D tentatively TRBD1 (6 bases). The ends were cut back, 2 bases at V and 5 bases at J, with 17 bases in the middle. In germline, CDR1 is SGHKS, CDR2 YYEKEE (reference sequence). The CDR3 has 15 amino acids. Here the CDR3 DNA reads TGTGCCAGCAGCTTATCATACAGGGAGAGCGACGAGCAGTACTTC. Translating it yields CASSLSYRESDEQYF.

The V and J genes are TRBV19 and TRBJ2-7; 8 bases align to TRBD1. J gave up 4 bases and V 6 bases, and 5 bases lay outside the gene matches. The CDR3 contains 13 residues. CDR1 is LNHDA, CDR2 SQIVND, per germline (reference sequence). Here the CDR3 reads CASRGQGAYEQYF. The DNA for the CDR3 is TGTGCCAGTAGAGGACAGGGCGCATACGAGCAGTACTTC.

The chain couples TRBV9 to TRBJ2-7; 8 positions match TRBD2. The germline CDR1 and CDR2 sequences are SGDLS and YYNGEE. The trim removed 4 bases at V and 7 bases at J, leaving 10 bases unmatched. This CDR3 comprises 14 residues. DNA for the CDR3: TGTGCCAGCAGCCCTCGGACGGGAGGGGGTGAGCAGTACTTC. Translated, it gives CASSPRTGGGEQYF.

Only a few counts were recorded for this clone. CDR3 region: CASSQTTSGNEQFF. The CDR3 DNA follows: TGTGCCAGCAGCCAAACGACTAGCGGGAATGAGCAGTTCTTC. The rearrangement links TRBV4-2 to TRBJ2-1; 10 positions agree with TRBD2. Germline-derived CDR1 and CDR2 are LGHNA and YNFKEQ. J lost 7 bases, V lost 2 bases, and 2 bases had no gene match. This CDR3 spans 14 amino acids.

V usage is TRBV7-2 and J usage is TRBJ1-2; D might be TRBD1 (6 bases). The CDR3 is 15 amino acids. Germline V lookup: CDR1 SGHTA, CDR2 FQGNSA. V dropped 3 bases and J dropped 5 bases, with 16 bases sitting between them. The CDR3 DNA is TGTGCCAGCAGCTTGCAGGGGCAAGCGCTATATGGCTACACCTTC. Translated: CASSLQGQALYGYTF.

This chain uses TRBV27 with TRBJ1-6; 7 bases map to TRBD1. There are 14 residues in the CDR3. Germline V CDR1 and CDR2: MNHEY, SMNVEV (reference sequence). The junction had 6 bases not matched to a gene; V was cut back by 7 bases and J by 6 bases. Here the CDR3 DNA reads TGTGCCAGCAAAATCGGGACAGCTAATTCACCCCTCCACTTT. It translates to CASKIGTANSPLHF.

The chain uses TRBV6-6 and TRBJ2-6; D is uncertain. V was pared by 4 bases and J by 0 bases, with 7 bases between. Germline CDR1 and CDR2: MNHNY and SVGAGI (reference sequence). The CDR3 sequence is 15 residues long. Written as DNA, the CDR3 is TGTGCCAGCAGTTTATCCCTCTCTGGGGCCAACGTCCTGACTTTC. Its translation: CASSLSLSGANVLTF.

This sequence joins TRBV5-1 and TRBJ1-1; D uncertain. Germline V gene sequence: CDR1 SGHRS, CDR2 YFSETQ. CDR3 length: 14 amino acids. V dropped 3 bases and J dropped 0 bases, with 9 bases sitting between them. The CDR3 protein is CASSSGSLNTEAFF. DNA of the CDR3: TGCGCCAGCAGCTCGGGGTCCTTGAACACTGAAGCTTTCTTT. Using reference TRBV5-1 and TRBJ1-1 for the parts outside the CDR3, the full variable domain is KAGVTQTPRYLIKTRGQQVTLSCSPISGHRSVSWYQQTPGQGLQFLFEYFSETQRNKGNFPGRFSGRQFSNSRSEMNVSTLELGDSALYLCASSSGSLNTEAFFGQGTRLTVV.

V usage is TRBV15 and J usage is TRBJ1-3, with no clear D. Trimming stripped 7 bases from V and 2 bases from J, with 9 bases between. Germline lookup yields CDR1 LNHNV and CDR2 YYDKDF (reference sequence). The CDR3 is made up of 13 amino acids. CDR3 sequence reads: CATKVAAGNTIYF. The CDR3, as DNA: TGTGCCACCAAGGTGGCAGCTGGAAACACCATATATTTT.

The chain is built from TRBV19 and TRBJ1-4; TRBD1 is a possible D gene (6 bases). The germline gives CDR1 LNHDA, CDR2 SQIVND (reference sequence). V gave up 0 bases and J gave up 4 bases, with 15 bases separating them. This CDR3 region has 17 residues. The CDR3 protein is CASSIEVARGYNEKLFF. In nucleotides, the CDR3 is TGTGCCAGTAGTATAGAAGTGGCCAGGGGTTATAATGAAAAACTGTTTTTT.

The CDR3 protein is CASSSREEDQSRTDTQYF. The CDR3 bases are TGTGCCAGCAGCTCCCGAGAGGAGGACCAATCCCGAACAGATACGCAGTATTTT. This sequence joins TRBV9 and TRBJ2-3; a possible D gene is TRBD2 (5 bases). Trimming stripped 4 bases from V and 3 bases from J, with 24 bases between. Germline V gene sequence: CDR1 SGDLS, CDR2 YYNGEE. The CDR3 consists of 18 residues. Complete variable domain (other parts from reference TRBV9 and TRBJ2-3): DSGVTQTPKHLITATGQRVTLRCSPRSGDLSVYWYQQSLDQGLQFLIQYYNGEERAKGNILERFSAQQFPDLHSELNLSSLELGDSALYFCASSSREEDQSRTDTQYFGPGTRLTVL.

The chain couples TRBV6-5 to TRBJ2-7; perhaps D is TRBD1 or TRBD2 (6 bases each). CDR1 MNHEY and CDR2 SVGAGI come from the germline V gene. The CDR3 is made up of 13 amino acids. Trimming removed 6 bases from V and 3 bases from J, with 12 bases in between. The CDR3 DNA is TGTGCCAGCAGGGAGGGACAAATCTACGAGCAGTACTTC. This gives the protein CASREGQIYEQYF.

This rearrangement joins TRBV6-2 or TRBV6-3 to TRBJ1-6; TRBD1 might be the D (6 bases). V lost 4 bases and J 6 bases, leaving 31 bases between the germline ends. The CDR3 is made up of 21 amino acids. The germline gives CDR1 MNHEY, CDR2 SVGEGT. The CDR3 sequence is CASSSRSARTGTSTINSPLHF. The CDR3 DNA is TGTGCCAGCAGTTCCCGGTCGGCGCGCACAGGGACCTCAACGATTAATTCACCCCTCCACTTT.

The rearrangement joins TRBV19 to TRBJ1-2, with TRBD1 identical over 7 bases. The CDR3 extends over 14 amino acids. Trimming took 5 bases from V and 3 from J; bases not matched to a gene: 6. Germline CDR1 is LNHDA and CDR2 is SQIVND (reference sequence). CDR3 amino acids: CASSSTGSDYGYTF. CDR3 coding DNA: TGTGCCAGTAGTTCGACAGGGAGCGACTATGGCTACACCTTC.

The V gene is TRBV27, the J gene TRBJ2-7, with 7 bases lining up with TRBD2. Trimming at V came to 7 bases and at J to 2 bases, leaving 11 bases not matched to a gene. CDR1 MNHEY and CDR2 SMNVEV come from the germline V gene (reference sequence). There are 15 residues in the CDR3. CDR3 amino acids: CASTRWGGPPYEQYF. As DNA, the CDR3 is TGTGCCAGCACCCGATGGGGAGGGCCGCCCTACGAGCAGTACTTC.

This chain's CDR3 is CATTQSINYGYTF. The DNA of the CDR3 is TGTGCCACCACACAGAGTATCAACTATGGCTACACCTTC. The chain couples TRBV15 to TRBJ1-2; D is unclear. Trimming cost V 7 bases and J 2 bases, with 11 bases left between them. The V gene's germline CDR1 is LNHNV and CDR2 YYDKDF (reference sequence). CDR3 length: 13 residues. The full variable domain, with the rest looked up from reference TRBV15 and TRBJ1-2, is DAMVIQNPRYQVTQFGKPVTLSCSQTLNHNVMYWYQQKSSQAPKLLFHYYDKDFNNEADTPDNFQSRRPNTSFCFLDIRSPGLGDTAMYLCATTQSINYGYTFGSGTRLTVV.